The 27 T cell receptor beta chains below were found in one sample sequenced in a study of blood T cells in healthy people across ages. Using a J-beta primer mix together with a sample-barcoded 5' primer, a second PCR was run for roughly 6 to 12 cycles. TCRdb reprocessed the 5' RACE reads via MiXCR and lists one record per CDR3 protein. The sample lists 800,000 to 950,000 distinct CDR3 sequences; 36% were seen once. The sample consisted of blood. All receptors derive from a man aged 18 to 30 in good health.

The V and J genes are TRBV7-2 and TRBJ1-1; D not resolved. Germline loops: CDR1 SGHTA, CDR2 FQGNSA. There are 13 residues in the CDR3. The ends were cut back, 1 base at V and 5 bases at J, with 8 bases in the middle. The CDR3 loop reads CASSLGWQTEAFF. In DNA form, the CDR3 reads TGTGCCAGCAGCTTAGGCTGGCAGACTGAAGCTTTCTTT.

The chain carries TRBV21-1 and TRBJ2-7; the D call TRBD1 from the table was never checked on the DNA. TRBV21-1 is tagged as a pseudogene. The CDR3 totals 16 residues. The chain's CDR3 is CASSKRELGPSDEQYF. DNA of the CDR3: TGTGCCAGCAGCAAAAGGGAGTTGGGTCCCAGCGACGAGCAGTACTTC.

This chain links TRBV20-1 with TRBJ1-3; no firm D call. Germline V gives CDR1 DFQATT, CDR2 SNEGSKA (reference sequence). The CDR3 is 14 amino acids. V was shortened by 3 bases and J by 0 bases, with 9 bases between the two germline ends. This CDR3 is CSASRTFSGNTIYF. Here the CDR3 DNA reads TGCAGTGCTAGCCGGACGTTCTCTGGAAACACCATATATTTT.

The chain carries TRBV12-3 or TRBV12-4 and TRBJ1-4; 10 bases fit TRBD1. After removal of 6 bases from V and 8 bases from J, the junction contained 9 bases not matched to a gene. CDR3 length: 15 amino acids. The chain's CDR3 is CASSYGTGAGEKLFF. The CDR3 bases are TGTGCCAGCAGCTACGGGACAGGGGCGGGGGAAAAACTGTTTTTT.

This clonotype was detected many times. This chain's CDR3 is CSVETSGGSEQYF. The DNA for the CDR3 is TGCAGCGTTGAGACTAGCGGGGGATCCGAGCAGTACTTC. This chain connects TRBV29-1 to TRBJ2-7; TRBD2 matches at 12 bases. The junction had 3 bases not matched to a gene; V was cut back by 3 bases and J by 6 bases. The CDR3 runs 13 residues. Germline-derived CDR1 and CDR2 are SQVTM and ANQGSEA.

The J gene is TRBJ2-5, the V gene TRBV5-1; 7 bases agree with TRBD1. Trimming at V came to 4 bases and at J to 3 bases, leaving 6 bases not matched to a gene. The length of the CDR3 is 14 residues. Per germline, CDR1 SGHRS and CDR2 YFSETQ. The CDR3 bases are TGCGCCAGCAGCATGGGGACAGAAAAAGAGACCCAGTACTTC. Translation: CASSMGTEKETQYF.

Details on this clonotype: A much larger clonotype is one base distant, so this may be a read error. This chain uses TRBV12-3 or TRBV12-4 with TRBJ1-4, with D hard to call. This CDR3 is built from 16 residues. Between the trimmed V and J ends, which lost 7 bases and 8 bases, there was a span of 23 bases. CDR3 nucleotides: TGTGCCAGCACCCACACACCAAATACGGACGTCGAAAAACTGTTTTTT. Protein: CASTHTPNTDVEKLFF.

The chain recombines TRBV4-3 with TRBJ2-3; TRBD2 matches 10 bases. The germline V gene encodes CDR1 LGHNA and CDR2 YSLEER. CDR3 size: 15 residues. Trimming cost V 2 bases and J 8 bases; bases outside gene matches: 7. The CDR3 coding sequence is TGCGCCAGCAGCCAATCAGTAGCGGGGGGTGGTACGCAGTATTTT. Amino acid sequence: CASSQSVAGGGTQYF.

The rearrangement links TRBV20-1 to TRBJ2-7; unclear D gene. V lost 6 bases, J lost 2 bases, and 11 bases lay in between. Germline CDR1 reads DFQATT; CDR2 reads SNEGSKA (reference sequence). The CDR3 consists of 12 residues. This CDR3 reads CSAPLNTYEQYF. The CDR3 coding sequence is TGCAGTGCCCCCCTCAATACCTACGAGCAGTACTTC.

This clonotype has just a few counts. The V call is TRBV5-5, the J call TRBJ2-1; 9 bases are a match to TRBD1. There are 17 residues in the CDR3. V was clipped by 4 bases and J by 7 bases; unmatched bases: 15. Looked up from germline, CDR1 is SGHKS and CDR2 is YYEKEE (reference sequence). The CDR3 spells CASSPDPSGTGRNEQFF. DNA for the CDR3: TGTGCCAGCAGCCCAGACCCCTCCGGGACAGGGCGGAATGAGCAGTTCTTC.

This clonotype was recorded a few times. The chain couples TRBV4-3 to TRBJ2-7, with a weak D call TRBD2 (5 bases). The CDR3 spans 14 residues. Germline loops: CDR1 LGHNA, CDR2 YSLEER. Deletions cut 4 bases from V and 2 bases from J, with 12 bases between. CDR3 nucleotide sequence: TGCGCCAGCAGCCTTCTGCCCGGGACCTACGAGCAGTACTTC. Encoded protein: CASSLLPGTYEQYF.

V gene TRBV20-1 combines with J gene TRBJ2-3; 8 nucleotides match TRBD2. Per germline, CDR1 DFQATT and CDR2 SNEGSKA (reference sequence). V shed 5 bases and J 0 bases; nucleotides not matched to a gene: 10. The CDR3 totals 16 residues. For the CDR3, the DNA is TGCAGTGCTGATCTTTGGAGCGGGGGTAGCACAGATACGCAGTATTTT. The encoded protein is CSADLWSGGSTDTQYF.

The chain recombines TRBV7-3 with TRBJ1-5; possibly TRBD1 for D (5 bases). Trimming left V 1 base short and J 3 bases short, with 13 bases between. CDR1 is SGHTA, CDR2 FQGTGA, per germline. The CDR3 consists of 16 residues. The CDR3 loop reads CASSLIGRDPNQPQHF. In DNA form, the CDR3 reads TGTGCCAGCAGCTTAATCGGCAGGGACCCCAATCAGCCCCAGCATTTT.

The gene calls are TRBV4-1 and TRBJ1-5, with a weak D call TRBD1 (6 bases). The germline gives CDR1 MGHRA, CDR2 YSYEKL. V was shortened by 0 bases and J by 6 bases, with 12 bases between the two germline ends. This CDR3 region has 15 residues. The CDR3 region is CASSQDQGWGQPQHF. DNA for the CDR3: TGCGCCAGCAGCCAAGATCAGGGGTGGGGTCAGCCCCAGCATTTT.

The CDR3 reads CSARSVGEQFF. The DNA for the CDR3 is TGCAGTGCTAGATCCGTCGGTGAGCAGTTCTTC. The chain couples TRBV20-1 to TRBJ2-1, with unresolved D. The germline gives CDR1 DFQATT, CDR2 SNEGSKA (reference sequence). The CDR3 has 11 amino acids. The ends were cut back, 2 bases at V and 9 bases at J, with 8 bases in the middle.

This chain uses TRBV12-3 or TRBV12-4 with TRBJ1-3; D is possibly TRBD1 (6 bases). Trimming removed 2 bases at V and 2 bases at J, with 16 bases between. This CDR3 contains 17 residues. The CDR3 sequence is CASSLFSGDKTGNTIYF. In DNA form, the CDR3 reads TGTGCCAGCAGTTTATTTTCAGGGGACAAAACTGGAAACACCATATATTTT.

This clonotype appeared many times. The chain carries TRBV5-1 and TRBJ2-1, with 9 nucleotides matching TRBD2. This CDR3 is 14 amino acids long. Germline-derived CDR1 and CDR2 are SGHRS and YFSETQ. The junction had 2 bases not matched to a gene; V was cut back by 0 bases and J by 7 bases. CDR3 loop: CASSLEGLANEQFF. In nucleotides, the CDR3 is TGCGCCAGCAGCTTGGAAGGACTAGCGAATGAGCAGTTCTTC. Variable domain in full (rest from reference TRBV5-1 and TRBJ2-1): KAGVTQTPRYLIKTRGQQVTLSCSPISGHRSVSWYQQTPGQGLQFLFEYFSETQRNKGNFPGRFSGRQFSNSRSEMNVSTLELGDSALYLCASSLEGLANEQFFGPGTRLTVL.

The CDR3 DNA reads as TGTGCCAGCAGCCGAGATCTTGAGGACTTGGGGCGGACCCAGTACTTC. Protein product: CASSRDLEDLGRTQYF. The chain links TRBV3-1 to TRBJ2-4; D could derive from TRBD1 or TRBD2 (5 bases each). The J call may be incorrect, as the DNA end agrees better with TRBJ2-5. The CDR3 totals 16 residues. Per germline, CDR1 LGHDT and CDR2 YNNKEL (reference sequence).

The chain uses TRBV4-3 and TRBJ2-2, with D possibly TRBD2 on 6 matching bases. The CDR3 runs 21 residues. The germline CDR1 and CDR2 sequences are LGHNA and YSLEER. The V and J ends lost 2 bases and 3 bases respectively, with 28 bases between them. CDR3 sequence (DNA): TGCGCCAGCAGCCAACGCCATAGGCGGGGACCGATCGGGATTGACACCGGGGAGCTGTTTTTT. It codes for CASSQRHRRGPIGIDTGELFF.

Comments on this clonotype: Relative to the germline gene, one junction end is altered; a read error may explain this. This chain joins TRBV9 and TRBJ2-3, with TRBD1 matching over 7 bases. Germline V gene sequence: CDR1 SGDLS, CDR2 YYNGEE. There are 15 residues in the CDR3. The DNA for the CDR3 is TGTGCCAGCAGCGTACAGGGGGAGTACACAGATACGCAGTCTTTT. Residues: CASSVQGEYTDTQSF. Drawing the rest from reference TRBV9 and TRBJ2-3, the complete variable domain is DSGVTQTPKHLITATGQRVTLRCSPRSGDLSVYWYQQSLDQGLQFLIQYYNGEERAKGNILERFSAQQFPDLHSELNLSSLELGDSALYFCASSVQGEYTDTQSFGPGTRLTVL.

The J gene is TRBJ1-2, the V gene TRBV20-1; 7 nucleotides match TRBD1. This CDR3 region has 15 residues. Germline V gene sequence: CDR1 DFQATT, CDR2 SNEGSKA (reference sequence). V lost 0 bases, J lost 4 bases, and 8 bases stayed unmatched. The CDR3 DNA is TGCAGTGCTAGAGATCCTAGGGGGCCTCTCTATGGCTACACCTTC. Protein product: CSARDPRGPLYGYTF.

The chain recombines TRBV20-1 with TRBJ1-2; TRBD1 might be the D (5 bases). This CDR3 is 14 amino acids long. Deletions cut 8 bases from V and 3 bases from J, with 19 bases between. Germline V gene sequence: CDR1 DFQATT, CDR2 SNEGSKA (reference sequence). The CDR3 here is CSPKPLGTDYGYTF. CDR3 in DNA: TGCAGTCCGAAGCCTCTCGGGACTGACTATGGCTACACCTTC.

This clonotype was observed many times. The CDR3 protein is CAISPLYGFYGVEQYF. The CDR3 DNA is TGTGCCATCAGTCCACTCTACGGATTTTACGGTGTAGAGCAGTACTTC. The gene calls are TRBV10-3 and TRBJ2-7, with D unclear. The CDR3 consists of 16 residues. The ends were cut back, 5 bases at V and 7 bases at J, with 24 bases in the middle. Germline V gene sequence: CDR1 ENHRY, CDR2 SYGVKD.

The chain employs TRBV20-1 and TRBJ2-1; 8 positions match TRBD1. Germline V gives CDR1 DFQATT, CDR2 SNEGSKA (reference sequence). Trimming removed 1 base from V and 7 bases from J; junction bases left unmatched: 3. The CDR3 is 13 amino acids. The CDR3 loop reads CSARGQGRNEQFF. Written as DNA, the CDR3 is TGCAGTGCTAGAGGACAGGGGAGAAATGAGCAGTTCTTC.

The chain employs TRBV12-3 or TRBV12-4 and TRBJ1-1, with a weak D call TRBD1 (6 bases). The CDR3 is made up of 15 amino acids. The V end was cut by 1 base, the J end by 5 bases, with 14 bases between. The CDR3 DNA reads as TGTGCCAGCAGTTTAGATGGGGGGCGAGGAACTGAAGCTTTCTTT. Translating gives CASSLDGGRGTEAFF.

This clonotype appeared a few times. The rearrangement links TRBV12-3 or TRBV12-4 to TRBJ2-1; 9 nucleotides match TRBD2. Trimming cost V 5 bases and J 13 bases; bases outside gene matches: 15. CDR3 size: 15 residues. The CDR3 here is CASSVGGTSKETQFF. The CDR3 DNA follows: TGTGCCAGCAGTGTCGGGGGGACTAGCAAAGAGACCCAGTTCTTC.

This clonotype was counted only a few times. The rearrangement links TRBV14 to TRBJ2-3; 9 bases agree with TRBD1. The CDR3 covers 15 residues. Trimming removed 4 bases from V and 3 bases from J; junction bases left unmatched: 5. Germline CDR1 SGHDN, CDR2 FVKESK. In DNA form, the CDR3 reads TGTGCCAGCAGCCGAAACAGGGGGCGGACAGATACGCAGTATTTT. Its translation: CASSRNRGRTDTQYF. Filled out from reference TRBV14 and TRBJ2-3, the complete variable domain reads EAGVTQFPSHSVIEKGQTVTLRCDPISGHDNLYWYRRVMGKEIKFLLHFVKESKQDESGMPNNRFLAERTGGTYSTLKVQPAELEDSGVYFCASSRNRGRTDTQYFGPGTRLTVL.